One and the same sample provided the 17 T cell receptor beta chains below, sequenced in a study of glioma-infiltrating T cells after dendritic cell vaccination. Some clones are missing from TCRdb's copy, which holds only in-frame ones; the method was immunoSEQ multiplex PCR. The data show tens of thousands of clones, with over 70% seen just once and about 2.1% held by the top ten. The sequencing here drew on blood, taken before dendritic cell vaccination. The receptors shown here come from a human donor with glioblastoma.

The genes are TRBV19 and TRBJ2-7, with 9 bases lining up with TRBD2. CDR1 and CDR2 (germline): LNHDA, SQIVND (reference sequence). V trimming: 1 base; J trimming: 3 bases; junction bases outside the gene matches: 4. This CDR3 has 15 amino acids. In DNA, the CDR3 is TGTGCCAGTAGTATAGGGCTAGCGGGACTCTACGAGCAGTACGTC. Amino acid sequence: CASSIGLAGLYEQYV.

The chain links TRBV20-1 to TRBJ1-5; tentatively, D is TRBD1 (5 bases). Germline assignment: CDR1 DFQATT and CDR2 SNEGSKA (reference sequence). Deletions cut 1 base from V and 15 bases from J, with 10 bases between. The CDR3 covers 10 residues. The CDR3 sequence is CSARGQTVHF. In nucleotides, the CDR3 is TGCAGTGCTAGAGGCCAGACAGTGCATTTT.

The chain links TRBV11-2 to TRBJ2-2; D uncertain. V lost 0 bases to trimming and J lost 4 bases, with 6 bases between them. The CDR3 runs to 14 residues. Germline loops: CDR1 SGHAT, CDR2 FQNNGV. This CDR3 reads CASSLDRSTGELFF. As DNA, the CDR3 is TGTGCCAGCAGCTTAGACAGAAGCACCGGGGAGCTGTTTTTT.

The V call is TRBV9, the J call TRBJ1-6; 9 nucleotides align to TRBD1. The junction had 7 bases not matched to a gene; V was cut back by 0 bases and J by 9 bases. CDR1 SGDLS and CDR2 YYNGEE come from the germline V gene. The CDR3 runs 16 residues. Here the CDR3 DNA reads TGTGCCAGCAGCGTAGACGTCGGGACAGGGAGTTCACCCCTCCACTTT. This gives the protein CASSVDVGTGSSPLHF.

The chain combines TRBV5-1 with TRBJ1-1; TRBD1 matches at 8 bases. The CDR3 loop spans 14 amino acids. V shed 2 bases and J 3 bases; nucleotides not matched to a gene: 3. CDR1 SGHRS and CDR2 YFSETQ come from the germline V gene. The CDR3 DNA reads TGCGCCAGCAGCTTAAGACAGGGGTACACTGAAGCTTTCTTT. It encodes CASSLRQGYTEAFF.

This chain links TRBV5-4 with TRBJ1-6, with TRBD1 matching over 7 bases. The germline gives CDR1 SGHNT, CDR2 YYREEE (reference sequence). The CDR3 covers 14 residues. After removal of 5 bases from V and 6 bases from J, the junction contained 5 bases not matched to a gene. The CDR3 coding sequence is TGTGCCAGCAGGACAGGGATACTTAATTCACCCCTCCACTTT. This gives the protein CASRTGILNSPLHF.

The CDR3 region is CASSTFALVAKNIQYF. The CDR3 nucleotides read TGTGCCAGCAGTACGTTCGCACTAGTAGCCAAAAACATTCAGTACTTC. V usage is TRBV2 and J usage is TRBJ2-4, with D tentatively TRBD2 (5 bases). The CDR3 totals 16 residues. V shed 5 bases and J shed 0 bases, with 14 bases lying between them. CDR1 SNHLY and CDR2 FYNNEI come from the germline V gene.

This clone was seen just once. This chain joins TRBV6-1 and TRBJ2-5; TRBD1 aligns across 7 bases. The CDR3 sequence is 11 residues long. From germline, CDR1 is MNHNS and CDR2 SASEGT. V lost 4 bases to trimming and J lost 14 bases; unmatched junction nucleotides: 7. The CDR3 loop is CASSVFDREYF. CDR3 nucleotide sequence: TGTGCCAGCAGTGTATTCGACAGGGAATACTTC.

The chain links TRBV6-5 to TRBJ1-3; unclear D gene. Trimming took off 6 bases at V and 2 bases at J, with 8 bases between the two ends. Germline V lookup: CDR1 MNHEY, CDR2 SVGAGI. This CDR3 region has 13 residues. For the CDR3, the DNA is TGTGCCAGCAGACTAGGGACTGGAAACACCATATATTTT. Translation gives CASRLGTGNTIYF.

The chain employs TRBV5-6 and TRBJ1-1, with D possibly being TRBD1 (5 bases). The ends were cut back, 2 bases at V and 3 bases at J, with 14 bases in the middle. Germline loops: CDR1 SGHDT, CDR2 YYEEEE. The CDR3 length is 15 residues. The CDR3 sequence: CASSFGDSLYTEAFF. The CDR3 nucleotides are TGTGCCAGCAGCTTCGGGGACTCCCTCTACACTGAAGCTTTCTTT. Using reference TRBV5-6 and TRBJ1-1 for the parts outside the CDR3, the full variable domain is DAGVTQSPTHLIKTRGQQVTLRCSPKSGHDTVSWYQQALGQGPQFIFQYYEEEERQRGNFPDRFSGHQFPNYSSELNVNALLLGDSALYLCASSFGDSLYTEAFFGQGTRLTVV.

This chain uses TRBV19 with TRBJ2-1; 7 nucleotides agree with TRBD2. Germline lookup yields CDR1 LNHDA and CDR2 SQIVND (reference sequence). The trim removed 3 bases at V and 2 bases at J, leaving 1 base unmatched. The length of the CDR3 is 14 residues. The CDR3 here is CASSMAGAYNEQFF. The CDR3 DNA sequence: TGTGCCAGTAGTATGGCGGGGGCCTACAATGAGCAGTTCTTC. Combining the CDR3 with reference TRBV19 and TRBJ2-1 gives the whole variable domain DGGITQSPKYLFRKEGQNVTLSCEQNLNHDAMYWYRQDPGQGLRLIYYSQIVNDFQKGDIAEGYSVSREKKESFPLTVTSAQKNPTAFYLCASSMAGAYNEQFFGPGTRLTVL.

This clone was picked up a small number of times. V is TRBV6-5 and J is TRBJ1-2, with TRBD1 matching over 11 bases. The germline gives CDR1 MNHEY, CDR2 SVGAGI. This CDR3 contains 15 residues. The V gene end was trimmed by 2 bases and the J gene end by 3 bases; junction bases not matched to a gene: 2. CDR3 in amino acids: CASSYGTGGDYGYTF. The CDR3 DNA is TGTGCCAGCAGTTACGGGACAGGGGGTGACTATGGCTACACCTTC.

The genes are TRBV7-9 and TRBJ2-1, with 10 bases aligning to TRBD2. V dropped 5 bases and J dropped 0; count of bases not matched to a gene: 13. CDR1 SEHNR and CDR2 FQNEAQ come from the germline V gene (reference sequence). The CDR3 sequence is 19 residues long. The CDR3 loop is CASSLQRGGLSSSYNEQFF. As DNA, the CDR3 is TGTGCCAGCAGCCTCCAGCGGGGGGGCCTCTCCAGCTCCTACAATGAGCAGTTCTTC. Filled out from reference TRBV7-9 and TRBJ2-1, the complete variable domain reads DTGVSQNPRHKITKRGQNVTFRCDPISEHNRLYWYRQTLGQGPEFLTYFQNEAQLEKSRLLSDRFSAERPKGSFSTLEIQRTEQGDSAMYLCASSLQRGGLSSSYNEQFFGPGTRLTVL.

V and J are TRBV5-6 and TRBJ2-1; 9 nucleotides line up with TRBD2. The CDR3 sequence is 16 residues long. Germline values: CDR1 SGHDT, CDR2 YYEEEE. Losses at the gene ends were 0 bases for V and 5 bases for J; bases not matched to a gene: 6. The CDR3 nucleotides read TGTGCCAGCAGCTTGGTCTCGCGGGGGGGACACAATGAGCAGTTCTTC. Its protein is CASSLVSRGGHNEQFF.

The rearrangement links TRBV6-1 to TRBJ2-7; D remains ambiguous. CDR1 and CDR2 from the germline V gene are MNHNS and SASEGT. CDR3 length: 12 amino acids. The CDR3 DNA is TGTGCCAGCAGTGCGTCGTATCCGGGTTGGAGCGTC. Translating it yields CASSASYPGWSV.

The V gene is TRBV25-1, the J gene TRBJ1-1; no clear D gene. Germline loops: CDR1 MGHDK, CDR2 SYGVNS. Between the trimmed V and J ends, which lost 2 bases and 0 bases, there was a span of 10 bases. The CDR3 runs to 15 residues. DNA for the CDR3: TGTGCCAGCAGTGAAAGAAGCTCAATGAACACTGAAGCTTTCTTT. Its translation is CASSERSSMNTEAFF.

The chain recombines TRBV29-1 with TRBJ2-2; TRBD1 aligns across 9 bases. The CDR3 has 15 amino acids. The V gene end was trimmed by 0 bases and the J gene end by 5 bases; junction bases not matched to a gene: 4. Germline CDR1 and CDR2: SQVTM and ANQGSEA. Here the CDR3 DNA reads TGCAGCGTTGAAGATTTCGACAGGGGGACCGGGGAGCTGTTTTTT. This gives the protein CSVEDFDRGTGELFF.